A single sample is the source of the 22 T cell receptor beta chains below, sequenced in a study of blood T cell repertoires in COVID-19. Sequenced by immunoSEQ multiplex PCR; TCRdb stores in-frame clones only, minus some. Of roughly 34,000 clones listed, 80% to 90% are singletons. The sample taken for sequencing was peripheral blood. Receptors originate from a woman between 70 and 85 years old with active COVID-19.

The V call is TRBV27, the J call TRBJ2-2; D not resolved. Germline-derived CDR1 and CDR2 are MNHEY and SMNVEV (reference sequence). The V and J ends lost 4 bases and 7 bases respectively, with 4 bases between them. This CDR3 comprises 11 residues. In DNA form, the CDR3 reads TGTGCCAGCAGTTATATCGGGGAGCTGTTTTTT. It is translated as CASSYIGELFF.

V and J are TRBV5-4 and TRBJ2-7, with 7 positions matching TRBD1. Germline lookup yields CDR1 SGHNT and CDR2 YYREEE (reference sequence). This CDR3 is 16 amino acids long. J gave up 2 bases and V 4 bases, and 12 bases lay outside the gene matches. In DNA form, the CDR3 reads TGTGCCAGCAGCGCTGGGCCCGGGACAGCCACCTACGAGCAGTACTTC. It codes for CASSAGPGTATYEQYF.

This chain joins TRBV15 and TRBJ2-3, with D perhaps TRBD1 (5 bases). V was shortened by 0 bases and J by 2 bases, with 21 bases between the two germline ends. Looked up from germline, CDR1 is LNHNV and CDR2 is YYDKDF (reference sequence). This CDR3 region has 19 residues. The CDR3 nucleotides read TGTGCCACCAGCAGAGATCTGAAGTTGGGGCCACTCCACACAGATACGCAGTATTTT. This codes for CATSRDLKLGPLHTDTQYF.

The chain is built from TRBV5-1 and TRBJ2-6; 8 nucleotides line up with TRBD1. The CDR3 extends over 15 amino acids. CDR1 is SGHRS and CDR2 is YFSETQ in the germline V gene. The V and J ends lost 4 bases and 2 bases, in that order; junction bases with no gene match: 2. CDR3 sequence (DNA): TGCGCCAGCAGCACGACAGGGGCTGGGGCCAACGTCCTGACTTTC. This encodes CASSTTGAGANVLTF.

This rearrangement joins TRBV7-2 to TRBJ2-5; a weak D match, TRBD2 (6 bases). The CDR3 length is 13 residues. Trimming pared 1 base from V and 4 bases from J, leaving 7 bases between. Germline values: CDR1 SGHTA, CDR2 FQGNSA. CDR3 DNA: TGTGCCAGCAGCTTAGGGGGGGTAGAGACCCAGTACTTC. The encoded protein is CASSLGGVETQYF.

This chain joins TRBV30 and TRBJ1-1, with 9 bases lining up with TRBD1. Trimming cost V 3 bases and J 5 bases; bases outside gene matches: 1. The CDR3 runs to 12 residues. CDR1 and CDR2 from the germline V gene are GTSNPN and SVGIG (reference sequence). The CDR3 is CAWRGQGTEAFF. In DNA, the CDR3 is TGTGCCTGGAGAGGACAGGGGACTGAAGCTTTCTTT.

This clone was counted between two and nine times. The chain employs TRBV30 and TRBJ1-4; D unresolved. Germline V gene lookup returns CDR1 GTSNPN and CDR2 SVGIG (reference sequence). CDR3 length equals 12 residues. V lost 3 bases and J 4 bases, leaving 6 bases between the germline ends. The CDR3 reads CAWSPNNEKLFF. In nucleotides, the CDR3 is TGTGCCTGGAGCCCAAATAATGAAAAACTGTTTTTT.

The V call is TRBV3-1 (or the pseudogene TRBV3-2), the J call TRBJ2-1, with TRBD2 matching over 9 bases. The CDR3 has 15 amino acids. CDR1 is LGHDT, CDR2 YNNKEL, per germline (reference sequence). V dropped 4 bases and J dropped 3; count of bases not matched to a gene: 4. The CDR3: CASSPLAGYYNEQFF. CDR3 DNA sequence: TGTGCCAGCAGCCCCCTAGCGGGGTACTACAATGAGCAGTTCTTC.

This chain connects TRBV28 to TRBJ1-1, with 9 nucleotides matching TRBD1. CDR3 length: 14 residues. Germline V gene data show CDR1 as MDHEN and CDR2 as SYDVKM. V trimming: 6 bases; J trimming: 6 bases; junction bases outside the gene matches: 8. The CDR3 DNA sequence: TGTGCCAGCAGCGTGGGACAGGGAGTCTCTGAAGCTTTCTTT. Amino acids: CASSVGQGVSEAFF.

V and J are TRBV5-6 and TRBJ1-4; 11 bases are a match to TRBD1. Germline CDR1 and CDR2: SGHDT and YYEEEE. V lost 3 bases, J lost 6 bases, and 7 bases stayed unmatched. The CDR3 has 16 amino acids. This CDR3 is CASSSYPGQGDEKLFF. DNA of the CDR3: TGTGCCAGCAGCTCGTATCCGGGACAGGGGGATGAAAAACTGTTTTTT.

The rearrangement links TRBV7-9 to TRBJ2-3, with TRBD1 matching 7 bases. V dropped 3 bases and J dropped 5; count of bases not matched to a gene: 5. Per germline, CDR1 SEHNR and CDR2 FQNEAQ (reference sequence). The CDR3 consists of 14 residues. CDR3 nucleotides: TGTGCCAGCAGCTTCGGAACAGGGGTAGATACGCAGTATTTT. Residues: CASSFGTGVDTQYF.

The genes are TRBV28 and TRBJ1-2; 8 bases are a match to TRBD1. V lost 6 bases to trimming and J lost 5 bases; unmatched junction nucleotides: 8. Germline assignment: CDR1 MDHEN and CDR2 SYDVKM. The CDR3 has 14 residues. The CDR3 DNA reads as TGTGCCAGCAGATCCGGACAGGGAGATTATGGCTACACCTTC. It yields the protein CASRSGQGDYGYTF.

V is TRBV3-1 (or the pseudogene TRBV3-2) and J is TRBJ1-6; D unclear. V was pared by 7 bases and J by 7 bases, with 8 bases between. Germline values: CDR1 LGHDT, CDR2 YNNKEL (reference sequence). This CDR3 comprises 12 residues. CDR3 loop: CASTVFNSPLHF. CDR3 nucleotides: TGTGCCAGCACCGTTTTCAATTCACCCCTCCACTTT.

CDR3 region: CASSLEGTTYNEQFF. DNA for the CDR3: TGTGCCAGCAGCTTGGAGGGGACTACTTACAATGAGCAGTTCTTC. The gene calls are TRBV5-8 and TRBJ2-1; 7 nucleotides match TRBD2. After removal of 0 bases from V and 4 bases from J, the junction contained 4 bases not matched to a gene. Germline values: CDR1 SGHTS, CDR2 YDEGEE. The CDR3 consists of 15 residues.

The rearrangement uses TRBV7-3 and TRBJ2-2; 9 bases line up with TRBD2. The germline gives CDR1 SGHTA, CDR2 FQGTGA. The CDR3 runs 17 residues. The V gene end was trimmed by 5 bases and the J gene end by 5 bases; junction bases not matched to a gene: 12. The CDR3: CASSPRGSSGVTGELFF. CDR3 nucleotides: TGTGCCAGCAGCCCAAGAGGCTCTAGCGGGGTAACCGGGGAGCTGTTTTTT.

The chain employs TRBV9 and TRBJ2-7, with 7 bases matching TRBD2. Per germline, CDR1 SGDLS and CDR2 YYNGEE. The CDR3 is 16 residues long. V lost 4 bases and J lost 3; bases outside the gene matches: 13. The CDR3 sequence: CASSSRLADRHYEQYF. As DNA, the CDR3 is TGTGCCAGCAGCTCGCGGCTAGCGGACCGCCACTACGAGCAGTACTTC. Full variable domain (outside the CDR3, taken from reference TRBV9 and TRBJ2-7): DSGVTQTPKHLITATGQRVTLRCSPRSGDLSVYWYQQSLDQGLQFLIQYYNGEERAKGNILERFSAQQFPDLHSELNLSSLELGDSALYFCASSSRLADRHYEQYFGPGTRLTVT.

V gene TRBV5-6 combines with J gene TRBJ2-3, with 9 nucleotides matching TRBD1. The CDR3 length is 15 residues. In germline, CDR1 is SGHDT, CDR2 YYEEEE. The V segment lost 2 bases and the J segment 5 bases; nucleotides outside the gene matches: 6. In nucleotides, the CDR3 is TGTGCCAGCAGCTTATGGGGACAGGGCGTAGATACGCAGTATTTT. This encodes CASSLWGQGVDTQYF.

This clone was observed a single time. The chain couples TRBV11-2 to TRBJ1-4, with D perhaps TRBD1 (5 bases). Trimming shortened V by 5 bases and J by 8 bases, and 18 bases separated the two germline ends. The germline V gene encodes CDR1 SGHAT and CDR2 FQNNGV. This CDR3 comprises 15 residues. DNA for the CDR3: TGTGCCAGCAGCCCACGTCAGGGAGGGTTGGAAAAACTGTTTTTT. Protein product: CASSPRQGGLEKLFF.

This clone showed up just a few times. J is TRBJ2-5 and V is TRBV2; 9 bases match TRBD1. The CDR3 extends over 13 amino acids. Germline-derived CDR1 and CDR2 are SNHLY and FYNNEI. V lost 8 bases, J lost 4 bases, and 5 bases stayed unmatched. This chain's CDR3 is CASAGQGGETQYF. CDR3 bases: TGTGCCAGCGCGGGACAGGGAGGAGAGACCCAGTACTTC.

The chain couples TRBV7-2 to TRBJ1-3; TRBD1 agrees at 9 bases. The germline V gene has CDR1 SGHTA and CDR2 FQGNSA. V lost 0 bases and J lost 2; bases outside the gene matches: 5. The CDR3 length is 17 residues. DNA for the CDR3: TGTGCCAGCAGCTTAGCACAGGGGGCGCGAACTGGAAACACCATATATTTT. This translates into CASSLAQGARTGNTIYF.

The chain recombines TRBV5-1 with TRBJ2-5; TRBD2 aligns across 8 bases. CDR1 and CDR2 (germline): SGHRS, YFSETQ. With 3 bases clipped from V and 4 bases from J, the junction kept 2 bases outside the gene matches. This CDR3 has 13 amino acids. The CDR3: CASSSGLVETQYF. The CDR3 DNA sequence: TGCGCCAGCAGCTCGGGACTAGTAGAGACCCAGTACTTC. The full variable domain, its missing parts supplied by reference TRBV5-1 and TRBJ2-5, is KAGVTQTPRYLIKTRGQQVTLSCSPISGHRSVSWYQQTPGQGLQFLFEYFSETQRNKGNFPGRFSGRQFSNSRSEMNVSTLELGDSALYLCASSSGLVETQYFGPGTRLLVL.

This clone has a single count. The CDR3: CASSATAGGLGQTQYF. In DNA, the CDR3 is TGTGCCAGCTCAGCAACAGCGGGGGGCCTGGGTCAGACCCAGTACTTC. This sequence joins TRBV18 and TRBJ2-5; 9 positions match TRBD2. From germline, CDR1 is KGHSH and CDR2 LQKENI. V was clipped by 5 bases and J by 6 bases; unmatched bases: 13. This CDR3 region has 16 residues.